Sequencing of this T cell receptor beta chain was carried out in a study of blood T cell repertoires in COVID-19. Overall study: Sample material is recorded as cDNA or gDNA derived from T cells, B-cell-depleted T cells, or PBMCs.

V was pared by 4 bases and J by 0 bases, with 11 bases between. Germline lookup yields CDR1 SGHTS and CDR2 YDEGEE. The CDR3 covers 15 residues. Only in-frame clones appear in the TCRdb table, and some are missing; sequencing was by immunoSEQ multiplex PCR. The sample carries around 80,000 clones, 75% to 90% recorded once. The sequence was obtained from a woman aged 70-85 years with acute or convalescent COVID-19. Material: peripheral blood. The chain combines TRBV5-8 with TRBJ1-5; D not resolved. This chain's CDR3 is CASSPGDHSNQPQHF. The CDR3 nucleotides are TGTGCCAGCAGCCCGGGAGATCATAGCAATCAGCCCCAGCATTTT.